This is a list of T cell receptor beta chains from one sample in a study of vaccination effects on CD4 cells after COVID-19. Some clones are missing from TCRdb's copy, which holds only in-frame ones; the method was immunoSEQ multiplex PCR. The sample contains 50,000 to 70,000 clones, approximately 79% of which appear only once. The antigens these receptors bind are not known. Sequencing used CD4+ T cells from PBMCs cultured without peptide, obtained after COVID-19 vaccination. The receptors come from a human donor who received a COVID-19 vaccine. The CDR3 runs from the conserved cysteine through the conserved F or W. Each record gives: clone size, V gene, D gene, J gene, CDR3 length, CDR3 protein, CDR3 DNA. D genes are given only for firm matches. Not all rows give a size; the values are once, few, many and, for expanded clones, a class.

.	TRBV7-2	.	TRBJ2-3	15	CASSTQAAPTDTQYF	TGTGCCAGCAGCACCCAAGCGGCTCCCACAGATACGCAGTATTTT
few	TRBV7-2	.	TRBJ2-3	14	CASSLTGSTDTQYF	TGTGCCAGCAGCTTAACAGGTAGCACAGATACGCAGTATTTT
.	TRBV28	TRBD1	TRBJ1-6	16	CASSLPQTGGGSPLHF	TGTGCCAGCAGCTTGCCACAGACAGGGGGCGGTTCACCCCTCCACTTT
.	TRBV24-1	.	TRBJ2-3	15	CATSDWDGRTDTQYF	TGTGCCACCAGTGATTGGGACGGACGCACAGATACGCAGTATTTT
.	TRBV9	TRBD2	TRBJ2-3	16	CASSATSGGAWDTQYF	TGTGCCAGCAGCGCAACTAGCGGGGGGGCATGGGATACGCAGTATTTT
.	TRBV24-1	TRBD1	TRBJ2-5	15	CATSDPGQVQETQYF	TGTGCCACCAGTGATCCCGGACAGGTCCAAGAGACCCAGTACTTC
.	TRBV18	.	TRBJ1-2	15	CASSPSAEGNYGYTF	TGTGCCAGCTCACCTTCGGCCGAGGGTAACTATGGCTACACCTTC
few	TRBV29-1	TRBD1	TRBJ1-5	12	CSVGQDDQPQHF	TGCAGCGTCGGACAGGATGATCAGCCCCAGCATTTT
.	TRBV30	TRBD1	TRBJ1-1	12	CACDRDPTEAFF	TGTGCCTGCGACAGGGACCCCACTGAAGCTTTCTTT
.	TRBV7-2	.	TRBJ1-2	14	CASSLYASNYGYTF	TGTGCCAGCAGCTTATATGCTTCTAACTATGGCTACACCTTC
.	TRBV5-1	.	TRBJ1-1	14	CASSLDRRNTEAFF	TGCGCCAGCAGCTTGGACAGGAGGAACACTGAAGCTTTCTTT
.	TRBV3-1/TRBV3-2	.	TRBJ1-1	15	CASSQDKGVDTEAFF	TGTGCCAGCAGCCAAGACAAGGGAGTCGACACTGAAGCTTTCTTT
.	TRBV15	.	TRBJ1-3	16	CATSRDLSGTGNTIYF	TGTGCCACCAGCAGAGATCTGTCAGGGACGGGAAACACCATATATTTT
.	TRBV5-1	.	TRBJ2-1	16	CASRQQDASSYNEQFF	TGCGCCAGCAGACAACAGGACGCCAGCTCCTACAATGAGCAGTTCTTC
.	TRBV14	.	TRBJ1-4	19	CASSQGSPVGRTTNEKLFF	TGTGCCAGCAGCCAAGGCTCCCCTGTCGGCCGCACAACTAATGAAAAACTGTTTTTT
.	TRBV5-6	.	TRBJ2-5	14	CASSLTGTPGTQYF	TGTGCCAGCAGCCTTACCGGGACCCCAGGGACCCAGTACTTC
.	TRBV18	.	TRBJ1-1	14	CASSPPSLDTEAFF	TGTGCCAGCTCACCACCCTCTCTCGATACTGAAGCTTTCTTT
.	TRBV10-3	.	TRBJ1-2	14	CAISQAGVVGGYTF	TGTGCCATCAGTCAGGCAGGGGTAGTAGGGGGCTACACCTTC
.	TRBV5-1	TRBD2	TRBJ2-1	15	CASSRGTSVKYEQFF	TGCGCCAGCAGCCGTGGGACTAGCGTTAAATATGAGCAGTTCTTC
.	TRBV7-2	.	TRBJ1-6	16	CASSLEAGSYNSPLHF	TGTGCCAGCAGCTTAGAGGCAGGCTCCTATAATTCACCCCTCCACTTT
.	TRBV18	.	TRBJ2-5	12	CASSPPSDAQYF	TGTGCCAGCTCACCTCCCTCCGACGCCCAGTACTTC
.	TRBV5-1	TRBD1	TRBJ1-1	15	CASSPGQGAYTEAFF	TGCGCCAGCAGCCCCGGACAGGGGGCTTACACTGAAGCTTTCTTT
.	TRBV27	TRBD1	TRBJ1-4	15	CASSSRQGAGEKLFF	TGTGCCAGCAGTTCGCGACAGGGGGCGGGTGAAAAACTGTTTTTT
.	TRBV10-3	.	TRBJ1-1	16	CAISGGTGRGSTEAFF	TGTGCCATCAGTGGGGGGACCGGGAGGGGAAGCACTGAAGCTTTCTTT
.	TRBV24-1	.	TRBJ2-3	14	CATSVPDSTDTQYF	TGTGCCACCAGTGTCCCTGACAGCACAGATACGCAGTATTTT
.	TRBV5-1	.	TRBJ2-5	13	CASSRTSQETQYF	TGCGCCAGCAGCCGAACATCTCAAGAGACCCAGTACTTC
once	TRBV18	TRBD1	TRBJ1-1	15	CASSAPTGAATEAFF	TGTGCCAGCTCAGCACCCACAGGGGCGGCGACTGAAGCTTTCTTT
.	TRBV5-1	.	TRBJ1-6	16	CASSLGGLDYNSPLHF	TGCGCCAGCAGCTTGGGGGGGCTGGACTATAATTCACCCCTCCACTTT
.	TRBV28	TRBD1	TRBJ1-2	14	CASSLGQGAYGYTF	TGTGCCAGCAGTTTGGGACAGGGCGCCTATGGCTACACCTTC
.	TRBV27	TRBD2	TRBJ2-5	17	CASSHRGSGGVQETQYF	TGTGCCAGCAGTCACCGAGGGAGCGGGGGCGTCCAAGAGACCCAGTACTTC
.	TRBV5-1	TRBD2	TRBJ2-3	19	CASSYAGTRTPFSTDTQYF	TGCGCCAGCAGCTACGCCGGGACTAGAACACCGTTTAGCACAGATACGCAGTATTTT
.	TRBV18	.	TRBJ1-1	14	CASSPQGGATEAFF	TGTGCCAGCTCACCACAGGGAGGTGCCACTGAAGCTTTCTTT
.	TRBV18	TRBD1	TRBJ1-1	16	CASSPPQGAESTEAFF	TGTGCCAGCTCACCACCGCAGGGGGCTGAGAGCACTGAAGCTTTCTTT
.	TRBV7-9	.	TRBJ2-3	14	CASPPGLAGGTQYF	TGTGCCAGCCCCCCGGGGCTAGCCGGGGGAACGCAGTATTTT
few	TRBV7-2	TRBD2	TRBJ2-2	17	CASRPPGLAGSTGELFF	TGTGCCAGCAGACCACCGGGACTAGCGGGGTCCACCGGGGAGCTGTTTTTT
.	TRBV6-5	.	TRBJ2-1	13	CASRIGASNEQFF	TGTGCCAGCAGGATCGGGGCATCCAATGAGCAGTTCTTC
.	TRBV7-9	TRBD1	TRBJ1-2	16	CASSSKGQRLNYGYTF	TGTGCCAGCAGCTCGAAGGGACAGCGACTTAACTATGGCTACACCTTC
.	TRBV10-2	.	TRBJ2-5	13	CASSEGGEETQYF	TGCGCCAGCAGTGAAGGGGGGGAAGAGACCCAGTACTTC
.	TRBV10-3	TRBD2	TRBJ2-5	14	CAISGGGYQETQYF	TGTGCCATCAGTGGCGGGGGGTACCAAGAGACCCAGTACTTC
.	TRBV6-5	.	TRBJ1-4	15	CASRRQPAENEKLFF	TGTGCCAGCAGGCGTCAACCCGCAGAGAATGAAAAACTGTTTTTT
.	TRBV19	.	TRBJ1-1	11	CAVRGLTEAFF	TGTGCCGTGCGGGGGTTAACTGAAGCTTTCTTT
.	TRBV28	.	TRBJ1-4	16	CASSPAGGGDNEKLFF	TGTGCCAGCAGCCCCGCCGGCGGGGGGGATAATGAAAAACTGTTTTTT
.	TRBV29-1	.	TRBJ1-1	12	CSVEDGVTEAFF	TGCAGCGTTGAAGACGGGGTCACTGAAGCTTTCTTT
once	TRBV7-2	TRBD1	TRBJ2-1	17	CASSEPHRTGVNNEQFF	TGTGCCAGCAGCGAACCACACAGGACAGGGGTGAACAATGAGCAGTTCTTC
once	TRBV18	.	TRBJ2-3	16	CASSPRFAQTTDTQYF	TGTGCCAGCTCACCAAGGTTCGCCCAGACCACAGATACGCAGTATTTT